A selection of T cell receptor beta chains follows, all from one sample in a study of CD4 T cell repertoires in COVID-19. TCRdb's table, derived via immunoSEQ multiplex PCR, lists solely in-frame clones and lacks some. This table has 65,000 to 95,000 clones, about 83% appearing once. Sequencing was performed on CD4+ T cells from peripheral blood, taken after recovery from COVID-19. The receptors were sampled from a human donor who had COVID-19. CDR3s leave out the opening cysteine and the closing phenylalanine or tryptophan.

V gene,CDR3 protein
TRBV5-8,ASTMGQTSGANVLT
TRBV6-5,ASRDRGATNEKLF
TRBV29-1,SVEGQGGGYT
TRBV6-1,ASREKHWGANYGYT
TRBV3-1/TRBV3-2,ASSLPGGEGTEAF
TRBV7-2,ASSLGLGVADTQY
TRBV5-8,ASSLIGEGVSGANVLT
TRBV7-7,ASSQSPEGLAGGRGTGELF
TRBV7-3,ASSLSRNTEAF
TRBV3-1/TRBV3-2,ASSQERNQPQH